The clone carrying this T cell receptor beta chain occurred many times. Its antigen is unidentified. The V and J ends lost 5 bases and 2 bases respectively, with 1 base between them. The germline gives CDR1 MDHEN, CDR2 SYDVKM. This CDR3 is 11 amino acids long. Individual cDNA molecules each received unique molecular identifiers attached to them. MiXCR was run by TCRdb on the 5' RACE reads, yielding one entry per CDR3 protein. This sample has about 59,000 distinct CDR3 sequences; about 12% occur once, and the top ten carry 7.5% to 10%. This sample was included in a study of early T cells in non-severe SARS-CoV-2 infection. Study results and limitations: Clonotype matching in VDJdb favored anti-spike CD8 responses and did not capture private and CD4 specificities.

The material sequenced was whole blood, taken at baseline. The rearrangement joins TRBV28 to TRBJ1-5; the D is unclear. The TCR sequence derives from an adult who was a healthcare worker with PCR-confirmed SARS-CoV-2 infection or an uninfected control (not recorded which). The CDR3 region is CASSGNQPQHF. The CDR3 region has the DNA TGTGCCAGCAGTGGCAATCAGCCCCAGCATTTT.